This T cell receptor beta chain originates from a study of T cells in Graves' hyperthyroidism and ophthalmopathy. Study outcomes and limitations: Stable hyperthyroidism was separated from ophthalmopathy by a model based on 13 V-J features. Blood also held most thyroid clonotypes expanded beyond 0.001.

The TCR beta CDR3 regions underwent amplification using RNA transcripts as the source. Carried out on the TCR CDR3, a first-round RT-PCR used the HTBI primer set. TCRdb re-derived calls from the multiplex PCR reads in MiXCR, one entry per CDR3 protein. Of around 420,000 distinct CDR3 sequences in the sample, about 15% were seen once. Hyperthyroidism of Graves' type that showed no ophthalmopathy progression within 18 months was stable. Exclusion criteria comprised uncontrolled infection, other autoimmune disease, pregnancy or lactation. This clonotype has more than one count but fewer than ten. Antigen: not known. Germline V gene data show CDR1 as KGHSH and CDR2 as LQKENI. This CDR3 is built from 16 residues. V lost 6 bases and J 0 bases, leaving 14 bases between the germline ends.

The V call is TRBV18, the J call TRBJ1-4; no reliable D call. This TCR derives from a woman younger than 30 with Graves' hyperthyroidism. The sample was blood. CDR3 in amino acids: CASSRRKVATNEKLFF. CDR3 DNA sequence: TGTGCCAGCTCCCGACGGAAAGTAGCAACTAATGAAAAACTGTTTTTT. The full variable domain, rest sourced from reference TRBV18 and TRBJ1-4, is NAGVMQNPRHLVRRRGQEARLRCSPMKGHSHVYWYRQLPEEGLKFMVYLQKENIIDESGMPKERFSAEFPKEGPSILRIQQVVRGDSAAYFCASSRRKVATNEKLFFGSGTQLSVL.